The 6 T cell receptor beta chains given below trace back to one sample, sequenced in a study of CD8 T cells in Susac syndrome. Reverse transcription of about 0.5 to 1 ug RNA was carried out with random hexamers. TCRdb used MiXCR to reprocess the immunoSEQ multiplex PCR reads, holding one entry per CDR3 protein. The data contain about 140,000 distinct CDR3 sequences, around 96% of them singletons. The specimen sequenced was CD4+ T cells from PBMCs. The source of these receptors is a human donor with multiple sclerosis.

V and J are TRBV5-1 and TRBJ2-6; D is unresolved. The CDR3 loop spans 15 amino acids. The germline V and J ends were trimmed by 0 bases and 0 bases, with 4 bases remaining between them. Looked up from germline, CDR1 is SGHRS and CDR2 is YFSETQ. CDR3 sequence (DNA): TGCGCCAGCAGCTTGGTCCTCTCTGGGGCCAACGTCCTGACTTTC. This translates into CASSLVLSGANVLTF.

The V and J genes are TRBV5-1 and TRBJ2-5, with D unclear. The CDR3 runs 14 residues. Germline CDR1 SGHRS, CDR2 YFSETQ. The V gene lost 2 bases and the J gene lost 1 base, with 9 bases spanning the gap. This CDR3 is CASSFGEFQETQYF. As DNA, the CDR3 is TGCGCCAGCAGCTTTGGGGAATTCCAAGAGACCCAGTACTTC.

The chain links TRBV20-1 to TRBJ2-7, with 7 bases matching TRBD2. The CDR3 has 14 residues. V was clipped by 1 base and J by 2 bases; unmatched bases: 5. Germline V gene lookup returns CDR1 DFQATT and CDR2 SNEGSKA (reference sequence). The CDR3 nucleotides read TGCAGTGCTAGAGCCCCGGCGGGGGCCTACGAGCAGTACTTC. Its protein is CSARAPAGAYEQYF.

This clonotype was counted a few times. V and J are TRBV29-1 and TRBJ2-2; no reliable D call. Germline-derived CDR1 and CDR2 are SQVTM and ANQGSEA. The ends were cut back, 4 bases at V and 1 base at J, with 7 bases in the middle. There are 13 residues in the CDR3. The chain's CDR3 is CSVVSENTGELFF. CDR3 bases: TGCAGCGTTGTATCGGAGAACACCGGGGAGCTGTTTTTT.

The genes are TRBV11-3 and TRBJ2-1, with 8 bases matching TRBD2. Unmatched junction bases numbered 13, after V lost 5 bases and J lost 10 bases. The CDR3 has 15 amino acids. From germline, CDR1 is SGHNT and CDR2 YENEEA. The CDR3 DNA follows: TGTGCCAGCAGCCGCACCGGACTAGCTGTCACCGAGCAGTTCTTC. As protein: CASSRTGLAVTEQFF.

The gene calls are TRBV4-1 and TRBJ2-1; unclear D gene. This CDR3 spans 15 amino acids. Germline V CDR1 and CDR2: MGHRA, YSYEKL. V lost 0 bases to trimming and J lost 2 bases, with 8 bases between them. This CDR3 reads CASSQEMATYNEQFF. The DNA of the CDR3 is TGCGCCAGCAGCCAAGAAATGGCCACCTACAATGAGCAGTTCTTC.